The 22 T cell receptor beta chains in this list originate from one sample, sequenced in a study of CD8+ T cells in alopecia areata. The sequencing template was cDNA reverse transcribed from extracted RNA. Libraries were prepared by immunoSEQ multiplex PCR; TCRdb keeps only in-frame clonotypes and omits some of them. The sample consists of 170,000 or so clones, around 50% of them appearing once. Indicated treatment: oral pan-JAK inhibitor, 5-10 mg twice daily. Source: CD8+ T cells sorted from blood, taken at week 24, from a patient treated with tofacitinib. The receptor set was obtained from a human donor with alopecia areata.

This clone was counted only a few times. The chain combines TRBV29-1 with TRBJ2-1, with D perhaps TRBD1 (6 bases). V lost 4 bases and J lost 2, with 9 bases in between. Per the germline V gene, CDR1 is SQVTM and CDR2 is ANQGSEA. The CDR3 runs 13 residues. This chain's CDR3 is CSVGRTAYNEQFF. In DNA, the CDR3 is TGCAGCGTTGGGAGGACAGCCTACAATGAGCAGTTCTTC.

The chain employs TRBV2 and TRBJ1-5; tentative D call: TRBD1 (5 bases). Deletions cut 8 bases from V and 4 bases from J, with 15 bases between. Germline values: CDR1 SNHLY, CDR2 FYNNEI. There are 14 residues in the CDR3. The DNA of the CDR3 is TGTGCCAGCCACGGGACGCACGATAATCAGCCCCAGCATTTT. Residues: CASHGTHDNQPQHF.

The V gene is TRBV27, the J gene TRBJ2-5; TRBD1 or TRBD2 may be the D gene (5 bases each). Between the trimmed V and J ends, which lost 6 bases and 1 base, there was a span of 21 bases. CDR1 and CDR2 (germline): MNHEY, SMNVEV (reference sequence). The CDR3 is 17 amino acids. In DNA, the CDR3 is TGTGCCAGCAGCCCCTCGGGTTGGGGGTCTCGCCAAGAGACCCAGTACTTC. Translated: CASSPSGWGSRQETQYF.

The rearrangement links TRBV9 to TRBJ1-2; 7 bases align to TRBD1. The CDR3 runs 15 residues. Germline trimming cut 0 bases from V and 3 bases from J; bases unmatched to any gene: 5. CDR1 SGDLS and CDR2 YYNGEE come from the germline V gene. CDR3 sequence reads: CASSVDRGGYYGYTF. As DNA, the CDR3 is TGTGCCAGCAGCGTAGACAGGGGCGGTTACTATGGCTACACCTTC.

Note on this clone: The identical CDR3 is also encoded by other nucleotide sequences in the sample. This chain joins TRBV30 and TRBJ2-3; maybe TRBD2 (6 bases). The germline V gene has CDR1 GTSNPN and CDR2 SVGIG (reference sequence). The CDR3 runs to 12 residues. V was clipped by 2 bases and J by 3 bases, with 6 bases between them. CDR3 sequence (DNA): TGTGCCTGGAGTCGGGGGACAGATACGCAGTATTTT. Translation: CAWSRGTDTQYF.

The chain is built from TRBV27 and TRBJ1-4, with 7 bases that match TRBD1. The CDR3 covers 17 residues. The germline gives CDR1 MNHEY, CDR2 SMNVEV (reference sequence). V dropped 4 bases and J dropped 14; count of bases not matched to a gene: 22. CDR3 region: CASSSEFTGAQSSFLFF. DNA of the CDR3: TGTGCCAGCAGTTCCGAATTTACAGGGGCACAGTCCTCGTTTCTGTTTTTT.

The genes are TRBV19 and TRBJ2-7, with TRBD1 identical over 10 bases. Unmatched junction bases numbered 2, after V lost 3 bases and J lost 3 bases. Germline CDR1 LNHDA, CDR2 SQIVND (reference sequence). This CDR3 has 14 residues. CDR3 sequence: CASSIGQGVYEQYF. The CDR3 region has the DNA TGTGCCAGTAGTATTGGACAGGGGGTCTACGAGCAGTACTTC.

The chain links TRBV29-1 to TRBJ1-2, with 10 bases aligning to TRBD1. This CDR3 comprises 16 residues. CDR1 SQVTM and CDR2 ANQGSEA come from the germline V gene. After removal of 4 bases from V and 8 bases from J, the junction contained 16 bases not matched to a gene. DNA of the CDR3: TGCAGCGTTGTCAGGGCGACAGGGGGCGCGCGAGAAGGCTACACCTTC. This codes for CSVVRATGGAREGYTF. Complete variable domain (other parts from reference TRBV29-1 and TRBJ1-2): SAVISQKPSRDICQRGTSLTIQCQVDSQVTMMFWYRQQPGQSLTLIATANQGSEATYESGFVIDKFPISRPNLTFSTLTVSNMSPEDSSIYLCSVVRATGGAREGYTFGSGTRLTVV.

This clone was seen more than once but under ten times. Here the CDR3 reads CASSREGLNQPQHF. DNA for the CDR3: TGCGCCAGCAGCCGGGAGGGGCTCAATCAGCCCCAGCATTTT. The chain links TRBV5-1 to TRBJ1-5; possibly TRBD1 for D (5 bases). The V end was cut by 4 bases, the J end by 3 bases, with 11 bases between. The CDR3 totals 14 residues. CDR1 and CDR2 from the germline V gene are SGHRS and YFSETQ. The full variable domain, in which reference TRBV5-1 and TRBJ1-5 provide the parts outside the CDR3, is KAGVTQTPRYLIKTRGQQVTLSCSPISGHRSVSWYQQTPGQGLQFLFEYFSETQRNKGNFPGRFSGRQFSNSRSEMNVSTLELGDSALYLCASSREGLNQPQHFGDGTRLSIL.

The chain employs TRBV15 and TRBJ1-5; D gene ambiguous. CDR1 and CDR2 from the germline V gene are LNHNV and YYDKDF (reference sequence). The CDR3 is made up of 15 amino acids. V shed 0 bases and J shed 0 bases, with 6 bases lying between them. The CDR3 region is CATSRDRNSNQPQHF. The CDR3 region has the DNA TGTGCCACCAGCAGAGACAGAAATAGCAATCAGCCCCAGCATTTT.

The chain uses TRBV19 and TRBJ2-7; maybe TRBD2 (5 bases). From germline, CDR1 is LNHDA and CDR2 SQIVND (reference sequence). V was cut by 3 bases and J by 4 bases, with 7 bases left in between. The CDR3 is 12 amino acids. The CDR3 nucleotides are TGTGCCAGTAGTATCGGGAAATACGAGCAGTACTTC. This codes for CASSIGKYEQYF. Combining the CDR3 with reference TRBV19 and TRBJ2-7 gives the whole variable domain DGGITQSPKYLFRKEGQNVTLSCEQNLNHDAMYWYRQDPGQGLRLIYYSQIVNDFQKGDIAEGYSVSREKKESFPLTVTSAQKNPTAFYLCASSIGKYEQYFGPGTRLTVT.

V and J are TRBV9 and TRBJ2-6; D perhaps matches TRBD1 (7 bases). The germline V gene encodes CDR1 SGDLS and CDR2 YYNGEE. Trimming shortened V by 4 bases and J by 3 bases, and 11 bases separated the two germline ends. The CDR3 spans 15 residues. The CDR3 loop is CASSPGGFGANVLTF. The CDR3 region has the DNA TGTGCCAGCAGCCCAGGGGGGTTTGGGGCCAACGTCCTGACTTTC.

CDR3 sequence: CASRTTGVGYTF. CDR3 in DNA: TGTGCCAGCAGAACGACAGGGGTCGGCTACACCTTC. The rearrangement uses TRBV28 and TRBJ1-2; 8 nucleotides align to TRBD1. Germline V gene data show CDR1 as MDHEN and CDR2 as SYDVKM. The length of the CDR3 is 12 residues. V lost 6 bases and J lost 8; bases outside the gene matches: 5.

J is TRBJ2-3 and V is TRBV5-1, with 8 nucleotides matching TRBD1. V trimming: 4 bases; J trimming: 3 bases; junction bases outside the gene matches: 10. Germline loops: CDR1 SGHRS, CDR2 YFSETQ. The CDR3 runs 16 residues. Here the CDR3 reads CASSAPTGERTDTQYF. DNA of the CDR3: TGCGCCAGCAGCGCTCCGACAGGGGAAAGGACAGATACGCAGTATTTT. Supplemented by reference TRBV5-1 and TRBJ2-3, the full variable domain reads KAGVTQTPRYLIKTRGQQVTLSCSPISGHRSVSWYQQTPGQGLQFLFEYFSETQRNKGNFPGRFSGRQFSNSRSEMNVSTLELGDSALYLCASSAPTGERTDTQYFGPGTRLTVL.

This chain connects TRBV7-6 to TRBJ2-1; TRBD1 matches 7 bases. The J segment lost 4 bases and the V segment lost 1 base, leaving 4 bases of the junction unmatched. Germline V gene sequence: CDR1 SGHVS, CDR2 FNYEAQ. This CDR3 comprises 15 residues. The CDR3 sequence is CASSLGQGPYNEQFF. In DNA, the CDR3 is TGTGCCAGCAGCTTAGGACAGGGACCTTACAATGAGCAGTTCTTC. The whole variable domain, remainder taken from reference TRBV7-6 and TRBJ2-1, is GAGVSQSPRYKVTKRGQDVALRCDPISGHVSLYWYRQALGQGPEFLTYFNYEAQQDKSGLPNDRFSAERPEGSISTLTIQRTEQRDSAMYRCASSLGQGPYNEQFFGPGTRLTVL.

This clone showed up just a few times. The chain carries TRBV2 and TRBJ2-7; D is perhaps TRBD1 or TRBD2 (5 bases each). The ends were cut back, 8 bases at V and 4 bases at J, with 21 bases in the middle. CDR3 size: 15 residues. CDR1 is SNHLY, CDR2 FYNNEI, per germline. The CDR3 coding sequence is TGTGCCAGCGAGGGACGGACTTCCCTCCAGTACGAGCAGTACTTC. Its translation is CASEGRTSLQYEQYF.

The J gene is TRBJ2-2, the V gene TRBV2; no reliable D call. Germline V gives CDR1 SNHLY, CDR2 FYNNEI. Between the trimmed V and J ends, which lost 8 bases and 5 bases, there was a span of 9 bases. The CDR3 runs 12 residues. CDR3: CASAHYTGELFF. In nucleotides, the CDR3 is TGTGCCAGCGCCCATTATACCGGGGAGCTGTTTTTT.

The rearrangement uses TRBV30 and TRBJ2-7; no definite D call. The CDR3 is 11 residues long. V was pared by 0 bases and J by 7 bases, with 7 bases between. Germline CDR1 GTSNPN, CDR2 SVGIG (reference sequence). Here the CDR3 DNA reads TGTGCCTGGAGTGTGATTGGAGAGCAGTACTTC. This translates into CAWSVIGEQYF.

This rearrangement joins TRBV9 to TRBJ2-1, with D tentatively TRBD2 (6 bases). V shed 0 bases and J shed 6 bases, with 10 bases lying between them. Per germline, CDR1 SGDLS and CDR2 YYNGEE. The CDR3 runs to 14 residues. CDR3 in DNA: TGTGCCAGCAGCGTAGGCGGAGGGCTCAATGAGCAGTTCTTC. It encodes CASSVGGGLNEQFF. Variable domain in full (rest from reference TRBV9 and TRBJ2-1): DSGVTQTPKHLITATGQRVTLRCSPRSGDLSVYWYQQSLDQGLQFLIQYYNGEERAKGNILERFSAQQFPDLHSELNLSSLELGDSALYFCASSVGGGLNEQFFGPGTRLTVL.

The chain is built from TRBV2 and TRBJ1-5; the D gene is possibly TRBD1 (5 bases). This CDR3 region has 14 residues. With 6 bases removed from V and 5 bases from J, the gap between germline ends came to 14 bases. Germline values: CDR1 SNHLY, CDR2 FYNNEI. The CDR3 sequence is CASSLGRGHQPQHF. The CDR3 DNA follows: TGTGCCAGCAGCCTCGGGAGGGGTCATCAGCCCCAGCATTTT.

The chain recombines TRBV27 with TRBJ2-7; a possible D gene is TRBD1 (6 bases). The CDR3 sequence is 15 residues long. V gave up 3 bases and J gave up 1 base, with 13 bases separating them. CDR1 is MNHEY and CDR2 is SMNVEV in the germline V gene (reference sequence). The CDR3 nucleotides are TGTGCCAGCAGTTTTGAGCCTACAGGGTCCTACGAGCAGTACTTC. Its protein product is CASSFEPTGSYEQYF.

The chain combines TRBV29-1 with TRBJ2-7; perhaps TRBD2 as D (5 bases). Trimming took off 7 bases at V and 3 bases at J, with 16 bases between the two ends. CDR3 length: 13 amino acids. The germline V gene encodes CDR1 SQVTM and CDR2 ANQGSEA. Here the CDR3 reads CSALFPDYYEQYF. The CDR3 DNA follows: TGCAGCGCCCTCTTCCCCGACTACTACGAGCAGTACTTC.